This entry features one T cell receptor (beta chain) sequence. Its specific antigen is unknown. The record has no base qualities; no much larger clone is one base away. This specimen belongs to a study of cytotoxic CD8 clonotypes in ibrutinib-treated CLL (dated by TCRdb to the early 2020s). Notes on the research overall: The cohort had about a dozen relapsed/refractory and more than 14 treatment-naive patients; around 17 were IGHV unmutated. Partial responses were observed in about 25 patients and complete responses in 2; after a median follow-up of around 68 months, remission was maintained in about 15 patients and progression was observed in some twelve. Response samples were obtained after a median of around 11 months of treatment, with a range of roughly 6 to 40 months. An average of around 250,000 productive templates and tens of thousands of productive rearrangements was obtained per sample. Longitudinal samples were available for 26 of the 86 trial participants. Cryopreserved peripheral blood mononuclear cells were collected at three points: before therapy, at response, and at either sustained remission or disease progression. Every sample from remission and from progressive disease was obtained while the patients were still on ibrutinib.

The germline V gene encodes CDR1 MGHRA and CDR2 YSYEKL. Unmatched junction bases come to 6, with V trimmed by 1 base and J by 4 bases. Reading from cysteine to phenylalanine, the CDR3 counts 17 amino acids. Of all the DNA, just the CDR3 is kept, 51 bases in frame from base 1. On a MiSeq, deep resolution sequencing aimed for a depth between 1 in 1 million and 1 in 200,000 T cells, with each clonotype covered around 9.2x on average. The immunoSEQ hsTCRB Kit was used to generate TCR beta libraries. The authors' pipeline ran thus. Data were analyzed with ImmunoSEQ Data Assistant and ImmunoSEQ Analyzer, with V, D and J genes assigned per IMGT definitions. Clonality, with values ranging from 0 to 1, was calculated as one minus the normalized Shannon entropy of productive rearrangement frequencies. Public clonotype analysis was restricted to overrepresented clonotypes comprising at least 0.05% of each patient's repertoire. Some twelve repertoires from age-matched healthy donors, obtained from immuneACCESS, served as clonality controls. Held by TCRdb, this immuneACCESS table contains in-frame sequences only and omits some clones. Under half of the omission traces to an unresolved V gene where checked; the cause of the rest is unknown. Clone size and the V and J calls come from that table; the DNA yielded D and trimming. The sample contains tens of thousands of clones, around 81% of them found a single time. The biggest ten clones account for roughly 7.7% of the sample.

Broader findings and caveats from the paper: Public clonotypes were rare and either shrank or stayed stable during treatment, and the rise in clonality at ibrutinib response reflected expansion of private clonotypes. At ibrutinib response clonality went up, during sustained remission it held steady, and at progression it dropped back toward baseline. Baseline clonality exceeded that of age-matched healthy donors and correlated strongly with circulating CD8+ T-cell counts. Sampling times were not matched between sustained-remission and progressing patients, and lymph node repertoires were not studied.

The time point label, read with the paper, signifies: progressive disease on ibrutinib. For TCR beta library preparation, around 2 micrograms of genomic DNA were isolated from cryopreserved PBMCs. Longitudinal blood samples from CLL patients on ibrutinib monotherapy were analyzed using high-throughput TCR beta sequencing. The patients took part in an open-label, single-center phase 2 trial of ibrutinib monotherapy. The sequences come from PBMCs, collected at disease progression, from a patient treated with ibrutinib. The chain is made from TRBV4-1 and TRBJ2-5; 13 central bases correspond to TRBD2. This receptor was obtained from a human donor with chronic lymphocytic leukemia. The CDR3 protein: CASSQGTSGSAAETQYF. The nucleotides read TGCGCCAGCAGCCAAGGGACTAGCGGGAGCGCGGCAGAGACCCAGTACTTC.